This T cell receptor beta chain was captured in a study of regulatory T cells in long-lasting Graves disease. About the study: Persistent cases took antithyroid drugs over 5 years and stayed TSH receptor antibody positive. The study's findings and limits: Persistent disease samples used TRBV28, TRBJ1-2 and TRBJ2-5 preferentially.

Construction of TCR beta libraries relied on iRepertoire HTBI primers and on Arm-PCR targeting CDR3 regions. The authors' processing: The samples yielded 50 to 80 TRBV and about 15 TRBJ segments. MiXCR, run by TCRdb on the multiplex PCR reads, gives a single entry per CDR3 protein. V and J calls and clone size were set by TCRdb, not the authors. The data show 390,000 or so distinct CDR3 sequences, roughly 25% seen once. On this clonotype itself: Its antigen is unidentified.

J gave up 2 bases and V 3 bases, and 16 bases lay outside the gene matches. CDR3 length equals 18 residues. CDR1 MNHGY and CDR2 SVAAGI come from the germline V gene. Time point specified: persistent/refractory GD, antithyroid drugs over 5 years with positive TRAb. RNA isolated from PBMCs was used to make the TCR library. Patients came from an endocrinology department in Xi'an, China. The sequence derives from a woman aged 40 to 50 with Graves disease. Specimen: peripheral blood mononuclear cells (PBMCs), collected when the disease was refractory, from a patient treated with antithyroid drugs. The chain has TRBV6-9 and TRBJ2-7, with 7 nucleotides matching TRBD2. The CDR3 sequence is CASSYSKGGSTNTYEQYF. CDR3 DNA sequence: TGTGCCAGCAGTTACTCGAAGGGCGGGAGCACCAATACCTACGAGCAGTACTTC.